The clone carrying this TCR beta chain has just a few counts. Its antigen is currently unknown. PCR used 60 Vbeta primers and 13 Jbeta primers. Profiled with immunoSEQ multiplex PCR; TCRdb holds only in-frame clones, not every one. Of just over 150,000 clones listed, more than 60% were seen once; the top ten hold 1.3% to 1.5%. This specimen comes from a study of cytomegalovirus exposure and HLA in healthy donors. Background on the study: The study's early data release held 80 million to 95 million unique TCRs from HLA-typed donors. The study, taken as a whole, reports: Previous analysis showed most TCR beta V segments were productive about 87% or about 30% of the time. Later work found most CMV-associated TCR beta chains apparently HLA-restricted. One cluster of highly shared sequence variants probably arose as a sequencing artifact.

The germline gives CDR1 SEHNR, CDR2 FQNEAQ (reference sequence). The CDR3 is made up of 15 amino acids. V lost 4 bases, J lost 1 base, and 6 bases stayed unmatched. The chain uses TRBV7-9 and TRBJ2-7; 8 nucleotides match TRBD1. The sample was PBMCs. The sequence was obtained from a woman aged 30 to 39 in good health and CMV-seronegative. This CDR3 reads CASSSTGVASYEQYF. DNA for the CDR3: TGTGCCAGCAGCTCGACAGGGGTGGCGTCCTACGAGCAGTACTTC.